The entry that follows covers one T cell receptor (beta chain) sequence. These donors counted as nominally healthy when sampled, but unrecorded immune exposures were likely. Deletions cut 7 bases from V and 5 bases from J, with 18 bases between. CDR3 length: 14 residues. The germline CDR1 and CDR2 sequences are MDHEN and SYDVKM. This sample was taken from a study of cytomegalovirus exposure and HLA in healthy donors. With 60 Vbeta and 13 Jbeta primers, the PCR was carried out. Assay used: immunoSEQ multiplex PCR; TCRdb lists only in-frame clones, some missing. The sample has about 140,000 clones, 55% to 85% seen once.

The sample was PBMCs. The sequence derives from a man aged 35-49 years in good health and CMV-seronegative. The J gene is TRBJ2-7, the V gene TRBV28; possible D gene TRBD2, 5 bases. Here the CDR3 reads CASTPVRGRNEQYF. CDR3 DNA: TGTGCCAGCACCCCGGTTCGAGGGCGGAACGAGCAGTACTTC.